A selection of T cell receptor beta chains follows, all from one sample in a study of shared clonotypes between healthy human individuals. Method: immunoSEQ multiplex PCR; TCRdb's copy keeps in-frame clones and lacks some. This repertoire shows under 850,000 clones, 55% to 80% found once; its top ten account for under 2%. Sequencing was performed on memory CD4+ T cells sorted from blood. The receptors originated from a woman younger than 45 in good health. Each CDR3 is given with its conserved first and last residue. The D gene is left open where the match is weak. Only part of the rows carry a size: once, few, many, or a class if the clone is expanded.

>TRBJ1-4|TRBV6-1|-|-
TGTGCCAGCAGCGGACAGCAACTTAATGAAAAACTGTTTTTT
CASSGQQLNEKLFF
>TRBJ1-1|TRBV7-9|-|-
TGTGCCAGCAGCGTCCGCCTGGGCCTGAACACTGAAGCTTTCTTT
CASSVRLGLNTEAFF
>TRBJ2-7|TRBV25-1|TRBD1|-
TGTGCCAGCAGTGAGACAGGGGGCGCCTACGAGCAGTACTTC
CASSETGGAYEQYF
>TRBJ2-1|TRBV18|TRBD1|-
TGTGCCAGCTCCCCTTCCTGGGACAGGGTGGGCAATGAGCAGTTCTTC
CASSPSWDRVGNEQFF
>TRBJ1-6|TRBV7-3|TRBD1|many
TGTGCCAGCAGCGATAACAGGGGCGATAATTCACCCCTCCACTTT
CASSDNRGDNSPLHF
>TRBJ1-5|TRBV7-9|-|many
TGTGCCAGCAGCTTATATGGTAATAGCAATCAGCCCCAGCATTTT
CASSLYGNSNQPQHF
>TRBJ2-7|TRBV4-1|TRBD2|-
TGCGCCAGCAGCCTCCCGGGACTAGCGAGCGAGCAGTACTTC
CASSLPGLASEQYF
>TRBJ2-5|TRBV27|-|-
TGTGCCAGCAGCCCGGGAGTTAATGGAGAGACCCAGTACTTC
CASSPGVNGETQYF
>TRBJ2-7|TRBV10-2|TRBD2|-
TGCGCCAGCAGTGGCGGGGGCTACGAGCAGTACTTC
CASSGGGYEQYF
>TRBJ2-5|TRBV10-3|-|-
TGTGCCATCAGCCTAGAGTACCAAGAGACCCAGTACTTC
CAISLEYQETQYF
>TRBJ2-5|TRBV14|-|-
TGTGCCAGCAGCCGGGGCAGGATGGTCGGAGAGACCCAGTACTTC
CASSRGRMVGETQYF
>TRBJ1-1|TRBV27|-|-
TGTGCCAGCAGTACGGGACCCCGCAACACTGAAGCTTTCTTT
CASSTGPRNTEAFF
>TRBJ2-7|TRBV28|-|few
TGTGCCAGCAGGTCAGGGGCTCCTACGGACGAGCAGTACTTC
CASRSGAPTDEQYF
>TRBJ2-3|TRBV7-3|-|-
TGTGCCAGCAGCTTCGGGGGCTCGGGTGCAGATACGCAGTATTTT
CASSFGGSGADTQYF
>TRBJ2-5|TRBV7-3|-|-
TGTGCCAGCAGCTTATCGACTCAAGAGACCCAGTACTTC
CASSLSTQETQYF
>TRBJ1-5|TRBV7-9|TRBD1|few
TGTGCCAGCAGCTGGGGATCCGGGACAGGGGGCGCTTTCCAGCCCCAGCATTTT
CASSWGSGTGGAFQPQHF
>TRBJ2-5|TRBV5-1|TRBD1|-
TGCGCCAGCAGCGTGACAGGGGCACCCCTTGAGACCCAGTACTTC
CASSVTGAPLETQYF
>TRBJ2-1|TRBV21-1|-|-
TGTGCCAACCGTAGTCGGGACAGGGGGCGGAATGAGCAGTTCTTC
CANRSRDRGRNEQFF
>TRBJ1-4|TRBV28|TRBD1|-
TGTGCCAGCAGTTTTCAGGGGGTGGGTGAAAAACTGTTTTTT
CASSFQGVGEKLFF
>TRBJ1-3|TRBV18|-|few
TGTGCCAGCTCGCACGGGACGGACCTCTGGAGGGCCATATATTTT
CASSHGTDLWRAIYF
>TRBJ1-5|TRBV19|-|-
TGTGCCAGTAGTAGGGGGGACGCCCGTAGCAATCAGCCCCAGCATTTT
CASSRGDARSNQPQHF
>TRBJ2-1|TRBV10-2|TRBD1|once
TGCGCCAGCAGAGACCCCGGGACAGGGCTAGGGGAGCAGTTCTTC
CASRDPGTGLGEQFF
>TRBJ2-3|TRBV5-1|-|-
TGCGCCAGCCGGCCGACTACCAGCACAGATACGCAGTATTTT
CASRPTTSTDTQYF
>TRBJ2-2|TRBV30|-|-
TGTGCCTGGACCTGGCGGCAGGCCGGGGAGCTGTTTTTT
CAWTWRQAGELFF
>TRBJ1-1|TRBV7-9|-|once
TGTGCCAGCAGCCCGATAGCCCCGACGGCTGAAGCTTTCTTT
CASSPIAPTAEAFF
>TRBJ1-4|TRBV18|-|-
TGTGCCAGCTCACCGCAGGGTGGTGAAAAACTGTTTTTT
CASSPQGGEKLFF
>TRBJ2-5|TRBV6-6|TRBD1|-
TGTGCCAGCAGTAACCGACAGGGTGCGGAGACCCAGTACTTC
CASSNRQGAETQYF
>TRBJ1-5|TRBV28|-|-
TGTGCCAGCTGGGGCATGAGCAATCAGCCCCAGCATTTT
CASWGMSNQPQHF
>TRBJ2-3|TRBV7-9|-|-
TGTGCCAGCAGCTTGGAGTATACGCAGTATTTT
CASSLEYTQYF
>TRBJ1-4|TRBV6-1|-|many
TGTGCCAGCAGTAGGGGAGGGGTTAATGAAAAACTGTTTTTT
CASSRGGVNEKLFF
>TRBJ2-3|TRBV28|-|-
TGTGCCAGCAGGGGCCTCGTCCCAGATACGCAGTATTTT
CASRGLVPDTQYF
>TRBJ2-3|TRBV7-2|-|-
TGTGCCAGCAGCTTAGGTTACGGGGAGCACACAGATACGCAGTATTTT
CASSLGYGEHTDTQYF
>TRBJ1-1|TRBV7-9|-|-
TGTGCCAGCAGCTTAGGGGCAGGCGGGAACACTGAAGCTTTCTTT
CASSLGAGGNTEAFF
>TRBJ2-5|TRBV30|-|-
TGTGCCTGGAACCCGGACTTCGGGGAGACCCAGTACTTC
CAWNPDFGETQYF
>TRBJ2-5|TRBV16|TRBD1|-
TGTGCCAGCAGCCAAAGGGGACAGGGAAGAGACCAGTACTTC
CASSQRGQGRDQYF
>TRBJ1-2|TRBV12-1|-|-
TGTGCCAGCAGCTTTGGAACACTTATAGGGTATGGCTACACCTTC
CASSFGTLIGYGYTF
>TRBJ2-1|TRBV11-1|-|-
TGTGCCAGCAGCTTAAGGGGATTAATCGATGAGCAGTTCTTC
CASSLRGLIDEQFF
>TRBJ1-3|TRBV6-1|-|-
TGTGCCAGCAGTGAACAGCCTGGAAACACCATATATTTT
CASSEQPGNTIYF
>TRBJ1-1|TRBV5-4|-|-
TGTGCCAGCAGCGTCAGGGATCGGGGCACTGAAGCTTTCTTT
CASSVRDRGTEAFF
>TRBJ2-4|TRBV25-1|-|-
TGTGCCAGCTCCGACGGAGCCAAAAACATTCAGTACTTC
CASSDGAKNIQYF
>TRBJ2-2|TRBV4-2|TRBD2|few
TGTGCCAGCAGCCACCTAGCGGGAGACCCCACCGGGGAGCTGTTTTTT
CASSHLAGDPTGELFF
>TRBJ1-2|TRBV7-2|-|-
TGTGCCAGCACCCTTAATACAGGGCACTCTTTCGGCTACACCTTC
CASTLNTGHSFGYTF
>TRBJ2-3|TRBV2|-|-
TGTGCCAGCATTCGGGGGGACAGGACTTCAGCAGATACGCAGTATTTT
CASIRGDRTSADTQYF
>TRBJ1-5|TRBV5-8|-|-
TGTGCCAGCAGCTTGCCCCTGACTGGCGGGAAGGCCCAGCATTTT
CASSLPLTGGKAQHF
>TRBJ2-5|TRBV10-3|-|few
TGTGCCATCAGTGAGTCGGGGGAGACCCAGTACTTC
CAISESGETQYF
>TRBJ2-5|TRBV20-1|-|-
TGCAGTGCTACTTTACAAGAGACCCAGTACTTC
CSATLQETQYF
>TRBJ2-2|TRBV7-7|TRBD2|-
TGTGCCAGCAGCTTACGGGGGACTAGCAACACCGGGGAGCTGTTTTTT
CASSLRGTSNTGELFF
>TRBJ2-2|TRBV11-2|-|-
TGTGCCAGCAGTTTCGGGACTCTGGCCACCGGGGAGCTGTTTTTT
CASSFGTLATGELFF
>TRBJ2-7|TRBV28|TRBD1|few
TGTGCCAGCAGTTATGGCAGGGGGTTCTCCTACGAGCAGTACTTC
CASSYGRGFSYEQYF
>TRBJ2-7|TRBV18|-|once
TGTGCCAGCTCCCCTGGGAGCGAGCAGTACTTC
CASSPGSEQYF
>TRBJ1-2|TRBV10-3|-|-
TGTGCCATCAGTGAGTTGTCGCGGTGGGATGGCTACACCTTC
CAISELSRWDGYTF
>TRBJ1-3|TRBV5-1|-|-
TGCGCCAGCAGCTTCGCCTTTAGCTCTGGAAACACCATATATTTT
CASSFAFSSGNTIYF
>TRBJ1-2|TRBV28|-|-
TGTGCCGTAGGACAGATTAACTATGGCTACACCTTC
CAVGQINYGYTF
>TRBJ1-5|TRBV19|TRBD1|-
TGTGCCAGTAGTATAGTCAGGGGGCCGCTCGGGCAGCCCCAGCATTTT
CASSIVRGPLGQPQHF
>TRBJ2-5|TRBV6-5|-|-
TGTGCCAGCAGCCGGGAAATCCAAGAGACCCAGTACTTC
CASSREIQETQYF
>TRBJ2-2|TRBV6-5|TRBD2|-
TGTGCCACGCGGGAGGGGAACACCGGGGAGCTGTTTTTT
CATREGNTGELFF
>TRBJ2-1|TRBV2|-|-
TGTGCCAGCAGTGAGGATAGCTCCTACAATGAGCAGTTCTTC
CASSEDSSYNEQFF
>TRBJ1-1|TRBV28|-|once
TGTGCCAGCAGGAGACAGCAGGGTAGCACTGAAGCTTTCTTT
CASRRQQGSTEAFF
>TRBJ2-3|TRBV6-1|-|-
TGTGCCAGCACCGTGGGCAGGGCTAGCACAGATACGCAGTATTTT
CASTVGRASTDTQYF
>TRBJ1-5|TRBV4-3|TRBD1|once
TGCGCCAGCAGCCAAGGACAGGGGGTGGGACAGCCCCAGCATTTT
CASSQGQGVGQPQHF